The clone carrying this T cell receptor beta chain appeared many times. What it binds is unknown. Molecular barcoded adaptors covering alpha/delta and beta/gamma chains were used on 400 ng RNA. MiXCR, applied by TCRdb to the reads, yields one record per CDR3 protein. The sample records about 5,800 distinct CDR3 sequences, around 20% being singletons. V shed 6 bases, J shed 5 bases, and the junction held 12 bases outside the gene matches. Germline V CDR1 and CDR2: MNHEY, SVGAGI. This CDR3 contains 15 residues. This sample stems from a study of read filtering for tumor transcriptome and immune sequencing. The study's findings and limits: Sorted CD138-negative bone marrow cells were not purified T cells.

The chain uses TRBV6-5 and TRBJ2-7, with 8 bases aligning to TRBD1. This TCR was recovered from a donor aged 40 or older with multiple myeloma. Sequencing was done on a sample of a population of CD138-negative cells sorted from bone marrow. CDR3 residues: CASSRAWDRPDEQYF. The DNA for the CDR3 is TGTGCCAGCAGCCGCGCTTGGGACAGGCCGGACGAGCAGTACTTC.